Each of the 28 T cell receptor beta chains below was sequenced from the same sample in a study of PD-L1 blockade in urothelial cancer. The protocol was immunoSEQ multiplex PCR, while the TCRdb copy is restricted to in-frame clones and leaves out a portion. The data hold tens of thousands of clones, with approximately 80% observed a single time. Indicated time point: peripheral blood 6 weeks after treatment start. The input for sequencing was PBMCs, taken around atezolizumab (anti-PD-L1) treatment. The receptors come from a man between 70 and 80 years old with urothelial cancer.

V usage is TRBV19 and J usage is TRBJ1-2; D is uncertain. The germline V and J ends were trimmed by 7 bases and 0 bases, with 9 bases remaining between them. This CDR3 has 13 amino acids. Germline V CDR1 and CDR2: LNHDA, SQIVND (reference sequence). CDR3: CASKEGTNYGYTF. CDR3 sequence (DNA): TGTGCCAGTAAGGAGGGAACTAACTATGGCTACACCTTC. Combining the CDR3 with reference TRBV19 and TRBJ1-2 gives the whole variable domain DGGITQSPKYLFRKEGQNVTLSCEQNLNHDAMYWYRQDPGQGLRLIYYSQIVNDFQKGDIAEGYSVSREKKESFPLTVTSAQKNPTAFYLCASKEGTNYGYTFGSGTRLTVV.

V usage is TRBV10-3 and J usage is TRBJ2-1; D remains ambiguous. Trimming shortened V by 3 bases and J by 7 bases, and 13 bases separated the two germline ends. The germline CDR1 and CDR2 sequences are ENHRY and SYGVKD. This CDR3 comprises 14 residues. The CDR3 nucleotides read TGTGCCATCAGTGATTACAGCTGGTGGAATGAGCAGTTCTTC. Translating gives CAISDYSWWNEQFF.

The rearrangement links TRBV19 to TRBJ2-1; no definite D call. This CDR3 comprises 17 residues. Trimming took 5 bases from V and 6 from J, leaving 23 bases between them. CDR1 and CDR2 from the germline V gene are LNHDA and SQIVND (reference sequence). CDR3 sequence: CASSEPPGLPFLNEQFF. CDR3 in DNA: TGTGCCAGTAGTGAACCGCCGGGTCTCCCTTTTCTCAATGAGCAGTTCTTC. Full variable domain (rest looked up from reference TRBV19 and TRBJ2-1): DGGITQSPKYLFRKEGQNVTLSCEQNLNHDAMYWYRQDPGQGLRLIYYSQIVNDFQKGDIAEGYSVSREKKESFPLTVTSAQKNPTAFYLCASSEPPGLPFLNEQFFGPGTRLTVL.

This sequence joins TRBV11-3 and TRBJ1-1; D gene ambiguous. The V and J ends lost 2 bases and 2 bases respectively, with 9 bases between them. The CDR3 is made up of 14 amino acids. Germline assignment: CDR1 SGHNT and CDR2 YENEEA. CDR3: CASSLTRVNTEAFF. As DNA, the CDR3 is TGTGCCAGCAGCTTAACGAGGGTTAACACTGAAGCTTTCTTT.

V usage is TRBV30 and J usage is TRBJ1-1; D ambiguous. V lost 5 bases to trimming and J lost 2 bases, with 6 bases between them. The CDR3 runs 11 residues. The germline V gene has CDR1 GTSNPN and CDR2 SVGIG (reference sequence). CDR3 in DNA: TGTGCCTGGGCGGTAAACACTGAAGCTTTCTTT. This codes for CAWAVNTEAFF.

The gene calls are TRBV7-3 and TRBJ2-1, with TRBD2 matching over 8 bases. This CDR3 is built from 13 residues. In germline, CDR1 is SGHTA, CDR2 FQGTGA. Trimming at V came to 2 bases and at J to 8 bases, leaving 2 bases not matched to a gene. The DNA for the CDR3 is TGTGCCAGCAGCTTACGGGGGGGGGATGAGCAGTTCTTC. Protein: CASSLRGGDEQFF.

The chain has TRBV7-6 and TRBJ2-7; 13 nucleotides match TRBD2. CDR1 is SGHVS, CDR2 FNYEAQ, per germline. V trimming: 5 bases; J trimming: 5 bases; junction bases outside the gene matches: 12. The CDR3 consists of 17 residues. CDR3 bases: TGTGCCAGCAGCCCGGGACTAGCGGGGCCCATTGTCGACGAGCAGTACTTC. It encodes CASSPGLAGPIVDEQYF.

V is TRBV18 and J is TRBJ1-4; 7 nucleotides line up with TRBD1. Trimming removed 3 bases from V and 6 bases from J; junction bases left unmatched: 1. Per the germline V gene, CDR1 is KGHSH and CDR2 is LQKENI. CDR3 length: 13 amino acids. The CDR3 coding sequence is TGTGCCAGCTCACCGGGACAGTATGAAAAACTGTTTTTT. Protein sequence: CASSPGQYEKLFF.

The chain employs TRBV19 and TRBJ1-1, with 7 bases fitting TRBD1. J was trimmed by 0 bases and V by 5 bases; bases with no gene match: 9. Germline V CDR1 and CDR2: LNHDA, SQIVND (reference sequence). The CDR3 extends over 16 amino acids. The CDR3 nucleotides are TGTGCCAGTAGTGACGGGACAGATGCTATGAACACTGAAGCTTTCTTT. Protein: CASSDGTDAMNTEAFF. The full variable domain, with the rest looked up from reference TRBV19 and TRBJ1-1, is DGGITQSPKYLFRKEGQNVTLSCEQNLNHDAMYWYRQDPGQGLRLIYYSQIVNDFQKGDIAEGYSVSREKKESFPLTVTSAQKNPTAFYLCASSDGTDAMNTEAFFGQGTRLTVV.

This clone was seen once. V and J are TRBV28 and TRBJ2-5, with D perhaps TRBD1 (5 bases). Germline CDR1 and CDR2: MDHEN and SYDVKM. The ends were cut back, 3 bases at V and 1 base at J, with 12 bases in the middle. The CDR3 has 15 residues. The CDR3 DNA reads as TGTGCCAGCAGTTTCCCCCTTGGGGCCCAAGAGACCCAGTACTTC. This encodes CASSFPLGAQETQYF.

This chain connects TRBV7-8 to TRBJ2-3, with 14 positions matching TRBD2. The junction had 16 bases not matched to a gene; V was cut back by 5 bases and J by 3 bases. The CDR3 is 20 amino acids. Germline V lookup: CDR1 SGHVS, CDR2 FQNEAQ. The CDR3 protein is CASSPYRLAGGQVGTDTQYF. The CDR3 DNA sequence: TGTGCCAGCAGCCCTTATAGACTAGCGGGAGGGCAGGTGGGGACAGATACGCAGTATTTT.

The V gene is TRBV9, the J gene TRBJ1-2, with a tentative D call TRBD1 (6 bases). Looked up from germline, CDR1 is SGDLS and CDR2 is YYNGEE. The germline V and J ends were trimmed by 0 bases and 4 bases, with 13 bases remaining between them. The CDR3 is 15 amino acids. Here the CDR3 reads CASSVGQAFPYGYTF. CDR3 coding DNA: TGTGCCAGCAGCGTAGGACAGGCTTTCCCCTATGGCTACACCTTC.

V and J are TRBV27 and TRBJ2-7; D call uncertain. CDR1 is MNHEY, CDR2 SMNVEV, per germline (reference sequence). Deletions cut 3 bases from V and 4 bases from J, with 10 bases between. The CDR3 totals 13 residues. CDR3 nucleotide sequence: TGTGCCAGCAGTTTTAGCAGTACGTACGAGCAGTACTTC. It specifies CASSFSSTYEQYF.

This chain links TRBV4-1 with TRBJ1-4; TRBD1 matches at 9 bases. Trimming at V came to 1 base and at J to 7 bases, leaving 13 bases not matched to a gene. Germline assignment: CDR1 MGHRA and CDR2 YSYEKL. CDR3 length: 18 amino acids. In nucleotides, the CDR3 is TGCGCCAGCAGCCAAGGGGGGGGACAGGGAGGGTCGGCTGAAAAACTGTTTTTT. Translation: CASSQGGGQGGSAEKLFF.

V is TRBV28 and J is TRBJ2-7, with 11 bases identical to TRBD2. The V segment lost 7 bases and the J segment 7 bases; nucleotides outside the gene matches: 15. The V gene's germline CDR1 is MDHEN and CDR2 SYDVKM. The CDR3 is made up of 16 amino acids. The CDR3 loop reads CASKGGGSGGAGEQYF. CDR3 nucleotide sequence: TGTGCCAGCAAGGGTGGGGGTAGCGGGGGGGCTGGGGAGCAGTACTTC.

This clone was recorded once. The gene calls are TRBV7-2 and TRBJ2-7, with TRBD1 matching over 8 bases. This CDR3 spans 15 amino acids. Germline V gene lookup returns CDR1 SGHTA and CDR2 FQGNSA. V was pared by 4 bases and J by 2 bases, with 7 bases of the junction left unmatched. Here the CDR3 reads CASSSSTGVPYEQYF. CDR3 nucleotide sequence: TGTGCCAGCAGCTCCTCGACAGGGGTCCCCTACGAGCAGTACTTC.

J is TRBJ2-7 and V is TRBV28; the D gene is possibly TRBD2 (6 bases). V was cut by 5 bases and J by 6 bases, with 14 bases left in between. The CDR3 loop spans 13 amino acids. CDR1 is MDHEN, CDR2 SYDVKM, per germline. The CDR3 reads CASSKGEDGEQYF. The CDR3 DNA sequence: TGTGCCAGCAGTAAAGGGGAGGACGGCGAGCAGTACTTC.

This chain links TRBV11-2 with TRBJ2-5, with D possibly matching TRBD1 (5 bases). This CDR3 spans 15 amino acids. V was pared by 5 bases and J by 6 bases, with 19 bases between. Germline V gene data show CDR1 as SGHAT and CDR2 as FQNNGV. In DNA, the CDR3 is TGTGCCAGCAGCCCAGGACACGGCGGAGCGAAGACCCAGTACTTC. This gives the protein CASSPGHGGAKTQYF.

The rearrangement uses TRBV7-8 and TRBJ1-2, with 9 positions matching TRBD1. The CDR3 length is 14 residues. Per the germline V gene, CDR1 is SGHVS and CDR2 is FQNEAQ. The V segment lost 3 bases and the J segment 5 bases; nucleotides outside the gene matches: 4. The CDR3 DNA is TGTGCCAGCAGCTTCCAGGACAGGGGTTATGGCTACACCTTC. Amino acid sequence: CASSFQDRGYGYTF.

This chain joins TRBV5-6 and TRBJ2-2; the match to TRBD1 covers 9 bases. CDR1 is SGHDT and CDR2 is YYEEEE in the germline V gene. This CDR3 is 19 amino acids long. The trim removed 3 bases at V and 0 bases at J, leaving 12 bases unmatched. CDR3 residues: CASSWGTQGAFANTGELFF. CDR3 nucleotide sequence: TGTGCCAGCAGCTGGGGGACACAGGGGGCGTTCGCGAACACCGGGGAGCTGTTTTTT.

V is TRBV5-1 and J is TRBJ1-1; TRBD1 might be the D (6 bases). The CDR3 spans 14 residues. V lost 4 bases to trimming and J lost 1 base, with 11 bases between them. Germline V gene sequence: CDR1 SGHRS, CDR2 YFSETQ. The CDR3 region has the DNA TGCGCCAGCAGCCAGGGACACTCGAACACTGAAGCTTTCTTT. Translated, it gives CASSQGHSNTEAFF.

This clone turned up a few times. The J gene is TRBJ2-1, the V gene TRBV19, with TRBD2 matching 13 bases. Germline values: CDR1 LNHDA, CDR2 SQIVND (reference sequence). V was pared by 4 bases and J by 8 bases, with 8 bases of the junction left unmatched. The CDR3 consists of 16 residues. The CDR3 sequence: CASSSTSGRVLDEQFF. CDR3 bases: TGTGCCAGTAGTAGCACTAGCGGGAGGGTGCTCGATGAGCAGTTCTTC.

The V gene is TRBV7-2, the J gene TRBJ1-5; D perhaps matches TRBD1 (6 bases). The CDR3 runs to 15 residues. V gave up 1 base and J gave up 3 bases, with 10 bases separating them. Germline loops: CDR1 SGHTA, CDR2 FQGNSA. CDR3 loop: CASSLDRALNQPQHF. The CDR3 DNA follows: TGTGCCAGCAGCTTAGACAGGGCCCTCAATCAGCCCCAGCATTTT.

The rearrangement links TRBV19 to TRBJ2-1; 8 bases line up with TRBD2. CDR1 LNHDA and CDR2 SQIVND come from the germline V gene (reference sequence). The J segment lost 8 bases and the V segment lost 4 bases, leaving 10 bases of the junction unmatched. This CDR3 spans 15 amino acids. The CDR3 bases are TGTGCCAGTAGTACGCCGGGACTAGGGCACCATGAGCAGTTCTTC. Translation: CASSTPGLGHHEQFF. Full variable domain (outside the CDR3, taken from reference TRBV19 and TRBJ2-1): DGGITQSPKYLFRKEGQNVTLSCEQNLNHDAMYWYRQDPGQGLRLIYYSQIVNDFQKGDIAEGYSVSREKKESFPLTVTSAQKNPTAFYLCASSTPGLGHHEQFFGPGTRLTVL.

The chain is built from TRBV5-1 and TRBJ2-1; 9 bases match TRBD2. Trimming cost V 1 base and J 8 bases; bases outside gene matches: 7. The germline gives CDR1 SGHRS, CDR2 YFSETQ. There are 15 residues in the CDR3. As DNA, the CDR3 is TGCGCCAGCAGCTTGAAAGCGGGAGGAGCCCATGAGCAGTTCTTC. Protein sequence: CASSLKAGGAHEQFF. Complete variable domain (other parts from reference TRBV5-1 and TRBJ2-1): KAGVTQTPRYLIKTRGQQVTLSCSPISGHRSVSWYQQTPGQGLQFLFEYFSETQRNKGNFPGRFSGRQFSNSRSEMNVSTLELGDSALYLCASSLKAGGAHEQFFGPGTRLTVL.

The chain uses TRBV10-3 and TRBJ2-5; D possibly corresponds to TRBD2 (7 bases). The germline gives CDR1 ENHRY, CDR2 SYGVKD. V gave up 3 bases and J gave up 5 bases, with 10 bases separating them. The CDR3 is 13 amino acids. Here the CDR3 DNA reads TGTGCCATCAGTGACGGGGGGCTGGAGACCCAGTACTTC. Translated, it gives CAISDGGLETQYF.

This sequence joins TRBV19 and TRBJ2-2; 7 nucleotides agree with TRBD1. The junction had 7 bases not matched to a gene; V was cut back by 5 bases and J by 4 bases. Germline-derived CDR1 and CDR2 are LNHDA and SQIVND (reference sequence). The CDR3 spans 15 residues. CDR3 sequence reads: CASSQRQGTTGELFF. CDR3 nucleotides: TGTGCCAGTAGTCAACGACAGGGAACCACCGGGGAGCTGTTTTTT.

This clone showed up just once. The chain employs TRBV28 and TRBJ1-2; 7 nucleotides align to TRBD1. The CDR3 spans 13 residues. Germline V lookup: CDR1 MDHEN, CDR2 SYDVKM. Trimming cost V 8 bases and J 2 bases; bases outside gene matches: 5. CDR3 in amino acids: CASLPTGNYGYTF. For the CDR3, the DNA is TGTGCCAGCCTACCGACAGGGAACTATGGCTACACCTTC.